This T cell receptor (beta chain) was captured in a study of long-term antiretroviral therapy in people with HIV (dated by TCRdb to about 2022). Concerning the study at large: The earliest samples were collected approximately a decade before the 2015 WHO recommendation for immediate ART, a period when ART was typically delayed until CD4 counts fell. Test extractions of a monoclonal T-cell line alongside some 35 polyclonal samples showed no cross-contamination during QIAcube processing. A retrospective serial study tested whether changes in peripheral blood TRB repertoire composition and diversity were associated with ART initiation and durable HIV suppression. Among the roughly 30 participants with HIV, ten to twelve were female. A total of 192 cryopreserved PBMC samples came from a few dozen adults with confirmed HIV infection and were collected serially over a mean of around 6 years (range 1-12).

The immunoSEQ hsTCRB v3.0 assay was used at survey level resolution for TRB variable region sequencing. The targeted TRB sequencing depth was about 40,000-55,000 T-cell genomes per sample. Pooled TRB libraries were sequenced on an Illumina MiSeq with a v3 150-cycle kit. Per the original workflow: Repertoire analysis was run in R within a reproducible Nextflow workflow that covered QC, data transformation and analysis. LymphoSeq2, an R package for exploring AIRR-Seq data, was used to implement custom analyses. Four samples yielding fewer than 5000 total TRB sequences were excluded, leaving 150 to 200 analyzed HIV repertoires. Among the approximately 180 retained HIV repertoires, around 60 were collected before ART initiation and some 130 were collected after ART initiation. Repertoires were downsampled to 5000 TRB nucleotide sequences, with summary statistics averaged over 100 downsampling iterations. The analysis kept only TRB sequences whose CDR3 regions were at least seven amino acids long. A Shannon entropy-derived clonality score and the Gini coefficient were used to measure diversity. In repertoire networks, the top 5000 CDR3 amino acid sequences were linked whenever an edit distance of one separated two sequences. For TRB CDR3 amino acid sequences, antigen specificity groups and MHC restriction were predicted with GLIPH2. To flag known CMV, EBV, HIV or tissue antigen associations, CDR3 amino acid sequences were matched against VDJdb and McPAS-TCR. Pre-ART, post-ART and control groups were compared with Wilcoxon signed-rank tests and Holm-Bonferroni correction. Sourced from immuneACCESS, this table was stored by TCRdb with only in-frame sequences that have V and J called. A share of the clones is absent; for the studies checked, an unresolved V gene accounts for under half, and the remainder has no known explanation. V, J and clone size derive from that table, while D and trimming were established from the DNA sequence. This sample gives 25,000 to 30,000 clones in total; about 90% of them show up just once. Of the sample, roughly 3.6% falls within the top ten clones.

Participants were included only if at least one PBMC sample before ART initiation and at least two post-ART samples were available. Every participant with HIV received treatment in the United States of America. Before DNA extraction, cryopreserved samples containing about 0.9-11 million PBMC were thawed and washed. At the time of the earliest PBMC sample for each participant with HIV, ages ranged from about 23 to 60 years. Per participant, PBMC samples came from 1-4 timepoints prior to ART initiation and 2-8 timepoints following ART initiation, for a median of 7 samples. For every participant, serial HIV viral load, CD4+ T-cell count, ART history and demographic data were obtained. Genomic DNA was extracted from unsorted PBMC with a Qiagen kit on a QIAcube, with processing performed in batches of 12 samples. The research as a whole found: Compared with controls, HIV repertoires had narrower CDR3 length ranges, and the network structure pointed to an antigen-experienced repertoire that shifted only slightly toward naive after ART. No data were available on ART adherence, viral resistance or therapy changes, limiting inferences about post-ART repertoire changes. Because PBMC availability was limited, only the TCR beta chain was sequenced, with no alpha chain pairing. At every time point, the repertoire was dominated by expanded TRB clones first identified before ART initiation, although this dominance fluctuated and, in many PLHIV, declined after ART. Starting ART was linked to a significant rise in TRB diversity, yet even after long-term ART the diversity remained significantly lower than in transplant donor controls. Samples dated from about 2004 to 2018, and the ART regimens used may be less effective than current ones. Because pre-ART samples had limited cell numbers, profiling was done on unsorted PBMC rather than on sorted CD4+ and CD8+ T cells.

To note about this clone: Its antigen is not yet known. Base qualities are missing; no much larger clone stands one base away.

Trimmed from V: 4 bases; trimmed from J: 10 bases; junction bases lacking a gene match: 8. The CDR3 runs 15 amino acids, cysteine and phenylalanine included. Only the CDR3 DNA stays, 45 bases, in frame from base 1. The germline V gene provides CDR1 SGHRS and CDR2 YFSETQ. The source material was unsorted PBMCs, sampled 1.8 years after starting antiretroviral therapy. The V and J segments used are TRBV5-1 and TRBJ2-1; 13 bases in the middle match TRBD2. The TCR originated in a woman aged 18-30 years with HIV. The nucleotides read TGCGCCAGCAGCCCCGGACTAGCGGGGGCGGGGGAGCAGTTCTTC. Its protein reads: CASSPGLAGAGEQFF. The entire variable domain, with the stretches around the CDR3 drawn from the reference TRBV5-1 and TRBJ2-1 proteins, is KAGVTQTPRYLIKTRGQQVTLSCSPISGHRSVSWYQQTPGQGLQFLFEYFSETQRNKGNFPGRFSGRQFSNSRSEMNVSTLELGDSALYLCASSPGLAGAGEQFFGPGTRLTVL.